This TCR beta chain was sequenced in a study of technical replicates of blood from several donors. CDR3 length equals 14 residues. Germline V gene data show CDR1 as SGHRS and CDR2 as YFSETQ. V gave up 3 bases and J gave up 3 bases; unmatched junction bases: 4. The repertoire was sequenced with immunoSEQ multiplex PCR; TCRdb's copy has only in-frame clones and lacks some. The sample consists of over 50,000 clones, approximately 97% of them appearing once. This TCR was recovered from a human donor in good health. Specimen: T cells isolated from PBMCs. The V and J genes are TRBV5-1 and TRBJ2-5; 8 bases fit TRBD2. CDR3 sequence (DNA): TGCGCCAGCAGCTCGGGACTAGTAAAAGAGACCCAGTACTTC. Translating it yields CASSSGLVKETQYF.